Presented here are 29 T cell receptor beta chains from one specimen sequenced in a study of T cell responses to AZD1222 COVID-19 vaccine (dated by TCRdb to the early 2020s). Sample time point, as interpreted from the label and publication: baseline before first vaccination. The library relied on the immunoSEQ multiplex PCR assay. This is the immuneACCESS table as TCRdb keeps it, with only in-frame sequences that have V and J called. A part of the clones is gone; compared with another copy, unresolved V genes explain less than half, and the rest is unexplained. The sample table records tens of thousands of clones; roughly 84% of these occur just once. Together, the top ten hold around an eighth of the sample. The sequences come from peripheral blood, collected on day 0 of AZD1222 vaccination. All receptors derive from an adult in good health.

J is TRBJ1-2 and V is TRBV3-1 (or the pseudogene TRBV3-2); D is unresolved. CDR1 and CDR2 (germline): LGHDT, YNNKEL (reference sequence). The CDR3 contains 17 residues. Deletions cut 6 bases from V and 5 bases from J, with 25 bases between. The CDR3 spells CASSPSFMFGLWYGYTF. CDR3 bases: TGTGCCAGCAGTCCATCCTTTATGTTTGGGCTGTGGTATGGCTACACCTTC.

This rearrangement joins TRBV6-2 or TRBV6-3 to TRBJ1-3, with 8 bases fitting TRBD1. The junction had 6 bases not matched to a gene; V was cut back by 5 bases and J by 0 bases. Germline V lookup: CDR1 MNHEY, CDR2 SVGEGT. The CDR3 loop spans 16 amino acids. The CDR3, as DNA: TGTGCCAGCAGTAGGACCGGGACAGGCTCTGGAAACACCATATATTTT. Amino acid sequence: CASSRTGTGSGNTIYF.

For this clone: An end of the junction does not agree with germline; a read error may underlie this. V usage is TRBV5-6 and J usage is TRBJ2-7; TRBD2 might be the D (5 bases). There are 17 residues in the CDR3. CDR1 and CDR2 (germline): SGHDT, YYEEEE. CDR3 loop: CASGLGYRDLFSHEQYF. CDR3 bases: TGTGCCAGCGGCCTCGGATACCGGGATCTATTCTCCCACGAGCAGTACTTC.

This clone appeared a single time. The rearrangement links TRBV18 to TRBJ1-4; maybe TRBD1 (5 bases). The CDR3 spans 15 residues. From germline, CDR1 is KGHSH and CDR2 LQKENI. Trimming removed 3 bases at V and 7 bases at J, with 15 bases between. CDR3 protein: CASSPTGTQIEKLFF. CDR3 nucleotides: TGTGCCAGCTCACCGACCGGGACCCAGATTGAAAAACTGTTTTTT.

The J gene is TRBJ1-6, the V gene TRBV18, with D unclear. The CDR3 spans 14 residues. V lost 3 bases and J lost 5, with 8 bases in between. From germline, CDR1 is KGHSH and CDR2 LQKENI. The CDR3: CASSPLTDNSPLHF. In DNA, the CDR3 is TGTGCCAGCTCACCCCTCACGGATAATTCACCCCTCCACTTT. Supplemented by reference TRBV18 and TRBJ1-6, the full variable domain reads NAGVMQNPRHLVRRRGQEARLRCSPMKGHSHVYWYRQLPEEGLKFMVYLQKENIIDESGMPKERFSAEFPKEGPSILRIQQVVRGDSAAYFCASSPLTDNSPLHFGNGTRLTVT.

V is TRBV6-5 and J is TRBJ1-2; 7 nucleotides line up with TRBD1. Germline V lookup: CDR1 MNHEY, CDR2 SVGAGI. V shed 4 bases and J 5 bases; nucleotides not matched to a gene: 10. The CDR3 totals 15 residues. Written as DNA, the CDR3 is TGTGCCAGCAGTTGGTCACAGACAGGGACTTATGGCTACACCTTC. Residues: CASSWSQTGTYGYTF.

The chain joins TRBV5-1 to TRBJ2-7; possibly TRBD2 for D (5 bases). The CDR3 totals 14 residues. V lost 0 bases and J 1 base, leaving 8 bases between the germline ends. Looked up from germline, CDR1 is SGHRS and CDR2 is YFSETQ. CDR3 coding DNA: TGCGCCAGCAGCTTGGGCCGGGAATCCTACGAGCAGTACTTC. This encodes CASSLGRESYEQYF. Full variable domain (remainder filled in from reference TRBV5-1 and TRBJ2-7): KAGVTQTPRYLIKTRGQQVTLSCSPISGHRSVSWYQQTPGQGLQFLFEYFSETQRNKGNFPGRFSGRQFSNSRSEMNVSTLELGDSALYLCASSLGRESYEQYFGPGTRLTVT.

The chain uses TRBV4-1 and TRBJ2-7; TRBD1 aligns across 11 bases. V trimming: 2 bases; J trimming: 3 bases; junction bases outside the gene matches: 3. Looked up from germline, CDR1 is MGHRA and CDR2 is YSYEKL. The CDR3 is 15 amino acids. CDR3 loop: CASSQPGQGVYEQYF. In DNA form, the CDR3 reads TGCGCCAGCAGCCAACCGGGACAGGGGGTCTACGAGCAGTACTTC.

The V and J genes are TRBV6-5 and TRBJ2-7; 10 bases map to TRBD1. The CDR3 is 15 amino acids. Germline V gene lookup returns CDR1 MNHEY and CDR2 SVGAGI. V lost 6 bases to trimming and J lost 4 bases; unmatched junction nucleotides: 9. CDR3 sequence reads: CASSSAGTGVYEQYF. Here the CDR3 DNA reads TGTGCCAGCAGCTCGGCCGGGACAGGGGTTTACGAGCAGTACTTC.

The chain combines TRBV6-2 or TRBV6-3 with TRBJ2-7, with D perhaps matching TRBD1 or TRBD2 (6 bases each). From germline, CDR1 is MNHEY and CDR2 SVGEGT. V shed 5 bases and J shed 3 bases, with 14 bases lying between them. This CDR3 contains 14 residues. CDR3 residues: CASSHLRGLYEQYF. CDR3 DNA sequence: TGTGCCAGCAGTCACCTCAGGGGACTCTACGAGCAGTACTTC.

The gene calls are TRBV5-1 and TRBJ2-7; 9 nucleotides line up with TRBD1. The CDR3 consists of 15 residues. With 0 bases clipped from V and 6 bases from J, the junction kept 7 bases outside the gene matches. In germline, CDR1 is SGHRS, CDR2 YFSETQ. CDR3 in DNA: TGCGCCAGCAGCTTGGCCCGACAGGGGGGAAGCGAGCAGTACTTC. This encodes CASSLARQGGSEQYF.

This chain links TRBV7-9 with TRBJ2-5; 9 bases line up with TRBD1. Looked up from germline, CDR1 is SEHNR and CDR2 is FQNEAQ (reference sequence). This CDR3 comprises 15 residues. V lost 0 bases, J lost 3 bases, and 2 bases stayed unmatched. The CDR3 nucleotides are TGTGCCAGCAGCTTAGCTTGGGACAGGGAAGAGACCCAGTACTTC. It yields the protein CASSLAWDREETQYF.

The chain carries TRBV7-9 and TRBJ1-1; D is ambiguous. Germline lookup yields CDR1 SEHNR and CDR2 FQNEAQ (reference sequence). This CDR3 has 13 amino acids. Trimming took off 7 bases at V and 2 bases at J, with 11 bases between the two ends. CDR3 DNA: TGTGCCAGCACCCTGGACGGAAACACTGAAGCTTTCTTT. The encoded protein is CASTLDGNTEAFF.

This clone showed up just once. The chain couples TRBV6-4 to TRBJ1-1; 7 positions match TRBD1. The CDR3 runs to 17 residues. V shed 7 bases and J 4 bases; nucleotides not matched to a gene: 18. The germline gives CDR1 MRHNA, CDR2 SNTAGT. The CDR3 DNA follows: TGTGCCAGCACTCACTCAGCCCGTAACAGGGGAGGCACTGAAGCTTTCTTT. This codes for CASTHSARNRGGTEAFF.

On this clone: One junction end does not reproduce the germline sequence, and a read error may be involved. The chain couples TRBV13 to TRBJ1-2; D uncertain. CDR1 PRHDT and CDR2 FYEKMQ come from the germline V gene (reference sequence). The CDR3 has 12 amino acids. CDR3 amino acids: CASSLSGARHIF. The CDR3 nucleotides are TGTGCCAGCAGCTTAAGCGGCGCGCGACACATCTTC. Full variable domain (rest looked up from reference TRBV13 and TRBJ1-2): AAGVIQSPRHLIKEKRETATLKCYPIPRHDTVYWYQQGPGQDPQFLISFYEKMQSDKGSIPDRFSAQQFSDYHSELNMSSLELGDSALYFCASSLSGARHIFGSGTRLTVV.

The rearrangement links TRBV13 to TRBJ2-7, with TRBD1 identical over 10 bases. CDR1 and CDR2 from the germline V gene are PRHDT and FYEKMQ (reference sequence). The CDR3 contains 15 residues. Germline trimming cut 7 bases from V and 3 bases from J; bases unmatched to any gene: 9. The CDR3 region has the DNA TGTGCCAGCACCGTCGCGGGACAGGGGTACTACGAGCAGTACTTC. Amino acids: CASTVAGQGYYEQYF.

The chain has TRBV19 and TRBJ1-1; a possible D gene is TRBD1 (5 bases). Trimming cost V 5 bases and J 2 bases, with 15 bases left between them. CDR1 is LNHDA and CDR2 is SQIVND in the germline V gene (reference sequence). CDR3 length: 15 amino acids. DNA for the CDR3: TGTGCCAGTAGTGTAGCAGCGGGGCACAACACTGAAGCTTTCTTT. Translated, it gives CASSVAAGHNTEAFF.

The chain uses TRBV7-2 and TRBJ2-7, with 9 bases matching TRBD1. Germline trimming cut 5 bases from V and 3 bases from J; bases unmatched to any gene: 2. The CDR3 is 13 amino acids. Germline CDR1 is SGHTA and CDR2 is FQGNSA. The CDR3 loop reads CASSRDRVYEQYF. The CDR3 DNA follows: TGTGCCAGCAGCCGGGACAGGGTCTACGAGCAGTACTTC. Together with reference TRBV7-2 and TRBJ2-7, the CDR3 gives the full variable domain: GAGVSQSPSNKVTEKGKDVELRCDPISGHTALYWYRQSLGQGLEFLIYFQGNSAPDKSGLPSDRFSAERTGGSVSTLTIQRTQQEDSAVYLCASSRDRVYEQYFGPGTRLTVT.

The rearrangement uses TRBV15 and TRBJ1-4; D not certain. The CDR3 contains 14 residues. V lost 5 bases and J 5 bases, leaving 12 bases between the germline ends. In germline, CDR1 is LNHNV, CDR2 YYDKDF (reference sequence). CDR3 nucleotide sequence: TGTGCCACCAGCCTATTCCAGCTAAATGAAAAACTGTTTTTT. Residues: CATSLFQLNEKLFF. Together with reference TRBV15 and TRBJ1-4, the CDR3 gives the full variable domain: DAMVIQNPRYQVTQFGKPVTLSCSQTLNHNVMYWYQQKSSQAPKLLFHYYDKDFNNEADTPDNFQSRRPNTSFCFLDIRSPGLGDTAMYLCATSLFQLNEKLFFGSGTQLSVL.

J is TRBJ2-7 and V is TRBV7-3, with 10 nucleotides matching TRBD1. The V and J ends lost 5 bases and 5 bases, in that order; junction bases with no gene match: 3. The V gene's germline CDR1 is SGHTA and CDR2 FQGTGA. The CDR3 totals 13 residues. DNA for the CDR3: TGTGCCAGCAGCGCGACAGGGGGCAACGAGCAGTACTTC. Protein product: CASSATGGNEQYF.

V usage is TRBV7-2 and J usage is TRBJ1-1, with D possibly TRBD1 on 5 matching bases. Germline lookup yields CDR1 SGHTA and CDR2 FQGNSA. The V end was cut by 5 bases, the J end by 10 bases, with 20 bases between. The CDR3 runs to 14 residues. The CDR3: CASSRPKTGAGAFF. CDR3 DNA sequence: TGTGCCAGCAGCCGTCCAAAGACCGGGGCCGGAGCTTTCTTT. The full variable domain, completed using reference TRBV7-2 and TRBJ1-1, is GAGVSQSPSNKVTEKGKDVELRCDPISGHTALYWYRQSLGQGLEFLIYFQGNSAPDKSGLPSDRFSAERTGGSVSTLTIQRTQQEDSAVYLCASSRPKTGAGAFFGQGTRLTVV.

The chain has TRBV3-1 (or the pseudogene TRBV3-2) and TRBJ1-1; D remains unclear. Germline V gives CDR1 LGHDT, CDR2 YNNKEL (reference sequence). This CDR3 comprises 15 residues. V was clipped by 6 bases and J by 5 bases, with 19 bases between them. The CDR3 is CASSQTGVRRTEAFF. CDR3 DNA sequence: TGTGCCAGCAGTCAGACCGGGGTGAGGAGGACTGAAGCTTTCTTT.

This chain connects TRBV15 to TRBJ1-6; D might be TRBD1 (6 bases). The CDR3 consists of 16 residues. CDR1 and CDR2 (germline): LNHNV, YYDKDF (reference sequence). The V end was cut by 4 bases, the J end by 8 bases, with 18 bases between. The CDR3 nucleotides read TGTGCCACCAGCACCCTCGGTGGGGGGCCTTATTCACCCCTCCACTTT. It yields the protein CATSTLGGGPYSPLHF.

The V gene is TRBV18, the J gene TRBJ1-6; D perhaps matches TRBD1 (6 bases). The V end was cut by 2 bases, the J end by 9 bases, with 20 bases between. The CDR3 runs 17 residues. Germline CDR1 reads KGHSH; CDR2 reads LQKENI. The CDR3 DNA follows: TGTGCCAGCTCACCAACGGCCACAGGGAGGGGAGGTTCACCCCTCCACTTT. Translating gives CASSPTATGRGGSPLHF.

This chain links TRBV7-9 with TRBJ2-3; D uncertain. The germline V gene encodes CDR1 SEHNR and CDR2 FQNEAQ (reference sequence). The length of the CDR3 is 14 residues. V shed 1 base and J shed 2 bases, with 7 bases lying between them. Written as DNA, the CDR3 is TGTGCCAGCAGCTTAGTATCCGTCACAGATACGCAGTATTTT. Translation gives CASSLVSVTDTQYF.

V is TRBV5-1 and J is TRBJ2-5; 7 positions agree with TRBD2. Germline CDR1 and CDR2: SGHRS and YFSETQ. This CDR3 comprises 14 residues. V was pared by 2 bases and J by 5 bases, with 6 bases of the junction left unmatched. DNA of the CDR3: TGCGCCAGCAGCTTAGCGACTAGCCGGGAGACCCAGTACTTC. Amino acid sequence: CASSLATSRETQYF.

This chain connects TRBV5-1 to TRBJ1-2, with D possibly matching TRBD1 (5 bases). V shed 0 bases and J shed 3 bases, with 9 bases lying between them. The CDR3 sequence is 14 residues long. Germline V gives CDR1 SGHRS, CDR2 YFSETQ. CDR3 bases: TGCGCCAGCAGCTTGGCCGGGACGGACTATGGCTACACCTTC. Protein: CASSLAGTDYGYTF.

V is TRBV6-5 and J is TRBJ1-2, with D possibly TRBD1 on 5 matching bases. From germline, CDR1 is MNHEY and CDR2 SVGAGI. Deletions cut 5 bases from V and 4 bases from J, with 8 bases between. The length of the CDR3 is 12 residues. The CDR3 DNA reads as TGTGCCAGCAGTCCGGGGGGCTATGGCTACACCTTC. This translates into CASSPGGYGYTF.

V usage is TRBV3-1 (or the pseudogene TRBV3-2) and J usage is TRBJ2-7; 12 bases line up with TRBD2. Germline CDR1 reads LGHDT; CDR2 reads YNNKEL (reference sequence). The CDR3 runs to 17 residues. V shed 1 base, J shed 0 bases, and the junction held 4 bases outside the gene matches. CDR3 sequence reads: CASSQGLAGVLSYEQYF. CDR3 in DNA: TGTGCCAGCAGCCAAGGACTAGCGGGGGTCCTCTCCTACGAGCAGTACTTC.